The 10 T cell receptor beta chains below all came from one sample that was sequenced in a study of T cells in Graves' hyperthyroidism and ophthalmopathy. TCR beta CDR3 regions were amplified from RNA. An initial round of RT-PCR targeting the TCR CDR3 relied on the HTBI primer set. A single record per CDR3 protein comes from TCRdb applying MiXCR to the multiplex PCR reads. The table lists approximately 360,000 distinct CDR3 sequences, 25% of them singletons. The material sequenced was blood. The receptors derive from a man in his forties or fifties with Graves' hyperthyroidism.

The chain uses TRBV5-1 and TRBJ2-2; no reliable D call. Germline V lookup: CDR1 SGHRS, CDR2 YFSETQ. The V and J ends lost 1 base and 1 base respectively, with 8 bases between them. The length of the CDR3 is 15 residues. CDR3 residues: CASSLTRMNTGELFF. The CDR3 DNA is TGCGCCAGCAGCTTGACCCGTATGAACACCGGGGAGCTGTTTTTT.

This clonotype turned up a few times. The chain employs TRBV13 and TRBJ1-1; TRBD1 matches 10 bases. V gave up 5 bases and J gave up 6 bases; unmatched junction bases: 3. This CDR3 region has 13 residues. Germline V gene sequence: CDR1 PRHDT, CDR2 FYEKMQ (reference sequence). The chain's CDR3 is CASSRGTGAEAFF. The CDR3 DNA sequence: TGTGCCAGCAGCCGAGGGACAGGGGCTGAAGCTTTCTTT.

CDR3 DNA sequence: TGCAGCGTTGATGTCGGGGGCCTGGGGAGCTCCTACGAGCAGTACTTC. This codes for CSVDVGGLGSSYEQYF. The rearrangement links TRBV29-1 to TRBJ2-7; TRBD1 or TRBD2 may be the D gene (6 bases each). The CDR3 covers 16 residues. The germline V gene encodes CDR1 SQVTM and CDR2 ANQGSEA. Between the trimmed V and J ends, which lost 3 bases and 0 bases, there was a span of 18 bases.

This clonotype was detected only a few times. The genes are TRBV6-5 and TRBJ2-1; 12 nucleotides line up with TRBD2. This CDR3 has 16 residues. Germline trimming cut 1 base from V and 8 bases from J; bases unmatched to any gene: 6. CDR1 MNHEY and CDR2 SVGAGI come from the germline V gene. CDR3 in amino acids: CASSYLGLAGKDEQFF. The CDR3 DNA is TGTGCCAGCAGTTACTTAGGACTAGCGGGAAAGGATGAGCAGTTCTTC.

CDR3: CASKFRGLSYEQYF. CDR3 nucleotide sequence: TGTGCCAGCAAATTTCGGGGTCTCTCCTACGAGCAGTACTTC. J is TRBJ2-7 and V is TRBV12-3 or TRBV12-4; D is possibly TRBD2 (5 bases). V was trimmed by 7 bases and J by 0 bases, leaving 13 bases between them. This CDR3 region has 14 residues.

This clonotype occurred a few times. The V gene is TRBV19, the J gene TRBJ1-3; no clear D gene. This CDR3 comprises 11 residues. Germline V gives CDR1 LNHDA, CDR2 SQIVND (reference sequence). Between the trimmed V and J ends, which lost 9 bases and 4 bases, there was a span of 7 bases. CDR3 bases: TGTGCCAGCAGGATGGGAAACACCATATATTTT. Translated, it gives CASRMGNTIYF.

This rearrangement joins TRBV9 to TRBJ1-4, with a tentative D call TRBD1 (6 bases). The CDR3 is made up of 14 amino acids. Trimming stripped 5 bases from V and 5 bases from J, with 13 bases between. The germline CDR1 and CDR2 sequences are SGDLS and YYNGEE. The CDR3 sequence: CASSGGRPNEKLFF. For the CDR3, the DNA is TGTGCCAGCAGTGGGGGGCGTCCGAATGAAAAACTGTTTTTT.

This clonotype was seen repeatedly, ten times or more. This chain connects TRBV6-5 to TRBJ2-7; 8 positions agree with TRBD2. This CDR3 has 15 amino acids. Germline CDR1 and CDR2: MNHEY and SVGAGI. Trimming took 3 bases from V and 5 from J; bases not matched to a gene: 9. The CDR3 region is CASSYRGGYAHEQYF. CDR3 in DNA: TGTGCCAGCAGTTATCGGGGGGGATATGCCCACGAGCAGTACTTC.

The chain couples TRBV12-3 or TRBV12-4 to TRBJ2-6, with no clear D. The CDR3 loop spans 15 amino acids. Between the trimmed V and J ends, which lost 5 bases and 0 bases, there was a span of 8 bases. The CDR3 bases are TGTGCCAGCAGTACAAGCCTCTCTGGGGCCAACGTCCTGACTTTC. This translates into CASSTSLSGANVLTF.

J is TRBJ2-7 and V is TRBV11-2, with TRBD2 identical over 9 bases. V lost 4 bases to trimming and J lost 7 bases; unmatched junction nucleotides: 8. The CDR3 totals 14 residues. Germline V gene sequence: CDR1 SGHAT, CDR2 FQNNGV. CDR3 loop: CASSSISGRREQYF. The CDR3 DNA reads TGTGCCAGCAGCTCAATTAGCGGGAGAAGGGAGCAGTACTTC. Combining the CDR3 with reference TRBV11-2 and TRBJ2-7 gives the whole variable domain EAGVAQSPRYKIIEKRQSVAFWCNPISGHATLYWYQQILGQGPKLLIQFQNNGVVDDSQLPKDRFSAERLKGVDSTLKIQPAKLEDSAVYLCASSSISGRREQYFGPGTRLTVT.